A single sample is the source of the 10 T cell receptor beta chains below, sequenced in a study of blood T cell repertoires in COVID-19. Clones were sequenced by immunoSEQ multiplex PCR, and TCRdb holds only the in-frame ones, with some missing. The sample holds under 200,000 clones, around 86% seen once. Sequencing was done on a sample of peripheral blood. These receptors came from a man aged 65-85 years who had recovered from COVID-19.

The chain uses TRBV2 and TRBJ1-6; TRBD1 matches at 7 bases. The V gene's germline CDR1 is SNHLY and CDR2 FYNNEI. The CDR3 length is 14 residues. After removal of 6 bases from V and 9 bases from J, the junction contained 8 bases not matched to a gene. This chain's CDR3 is CASSGTALFSPLHF. The CDR3 nucleotides are TGTGCCAGCAGCGGGACAGCTCTTTTTTCACCCCTCCACTTT.

The chain is built from TRBV5-1 and TRBJ2-2, with 7 bases identical to TRBD2. The CDR3 is 15 amino acids. V shed 4 bases and J 4 bases; nucleotides not matched to a gene: 7. Germline-derived CDR1 and CDR2 are SGHRS and YFSETQ. Here the CDR3 reads CASSDGGSFTGELFF. The CDR3 region has the DNA TGCGCCAGCAGCGATGGCGGGAGCTTCACCGGGGAGCTGTTTTTT.

The chain carries TRBV7-8 and TRBJ2-1; the match to TRBD2 covers 7 bases. Germline trimming cut 2 bases from V and 4 bases from J; bases unmatched to any gene: 5. CDR3 length: 15 residues. CDR1 is SGHVS, CDR2 FQNEAQ, per germline. The DNA of the CDR3 is TGTGCCAGCAGCTTAATGGGAGGGCCATACAATGAGCAGTTCTTC. This encodes CASSLMGGPYNEQFF.

V is TRBV4-3 and J is TRBJ2-3; D is possibly TRBD2 (6 bases). CDR3 size: 14 residues. Germline assignment: CDR1 LGHNA and CDR2 YSLEER. The V end was cut by 3 bases, the J end by 2 bases, with 9 bases between. CDR3 amino acids: CASSHGGNTDTQYF. As DNA, the CDR3 is TGCGCCAGCAGCCACGGCGGGAACACAGATACGCAGTATTTT.

This chain uses TRBV6-5 with TRBJ1-4; 12 bases match TRBD1. The CDR3 runs 16 residues. The ends lost 4 bases at V and 9 bases at J; junction bases unmatched: 9. Germline V gene lookup returns CDR1 MNHEY and CDR2 SVGAGI. Here the CDR3 reads CASSSTRGTGGQKLFF. The CDR3, as DNA: TGTGCCAGCAGTTCAACAAGGGGGACAGGGGGCCAAAAACTGTTTTTT.

The chain is built from TRBV13 and TRBJ2-5; the match to TRBD2 covers 8 bases. Germline CDR1 reads PRHDT; CDR2 reads FYEKMQ (reference sequence). The CDR3 totals 13 residues. J was trimmed by 5 bases and V by 6 bases; bases with no gene match: 5. The DNA for the CDR3 is TGTGCCAGCAGTTCGGGGGGGTCGGAGACCCAGTACTTC. Translation: CASSSGGSETQYF.

This clone was seen only once. The rearrangement links TRBV5-4 to TRBJ2-7, with D perhaps TRBD1 (8 bases). V lost 0 bases, J lost 4 bases, and 17 bases lay in between. CDR1 SGHNT and CDR2 YYREEE come from the germline V gene (reference sequence). CDR3 length equals 16 residues. CDR3 sequence reads: CASSLGGGQVTYEQYF. The CDR3 DNA sequence: TGTGCCAGCAGCTTGGGGGGGGGACAGGTTACTTACGAGCAGTACTTC.

This clone was detected only a few times. The chain combines TRBV28 with TRBJ1-1; possible D gene TRBD1, 5 bases. The V end lost 5 bases, the J end lost 13 bases, and 17 bases lay between the germline ends. Germline lookup yields CDR1 MDHEN and CDR2 SYDVKM. The CDR3 has 12 amino acids. The CDR3 is CASSPRQTADFF. Written as DNA, the CDR3 is TGTGCCAGCAGTCCCCGACAGACCGCAGATTTCTTT.

V is TRBV5-1 and J is TRBJ2-3; no clear D gene. Between the trimmed V and J ends, which lost 2 bases and 2 bases, there was a span of 6 bases. This CDR3 has 13 residues. Germline V gene sequence: CDR1 SGHRS, CDR2 YFSETQ. The CDR3 nucleotides read TGCGCCAGCAGCTTAACTGCCACAGATACGCAGTATTTT. Its translation is CASSLTATDTQYF.

This clone was counted between two and nine times. V and J are TRBV28 and TRBJ1-5; D possibly corresponds to TRBD1 (6 bases). Germline CDR1 is MDHEN and CDR2 is SYDVKM. There are 15 residues in the CDR3. V shed 4 bases and J shed 7 bases, with 17 bases lying between them. The CDR3 region is CASSSGTTTGQPQHF. The DNA for the CDR3 is TGTGCCAGCAGTTCGGGGACAACCACGGGCCAGCCCCAGCATTTT.